This TCR beta chain derives from a study of CD8 T cells in ankylosing spondylitis. Study-level points and caveats: Significantly higher representation of disease-linked clones was reported for matched ankylosing spondylitis synovial fluid. Clones linked to the disease showed a CD8+ phenotype. They occurred at relatively low frequencies in peripheral blood. Within ankylosing spondylitis blood, a TCR beta motif made up of seven to nine highly homologous variants appeared to be characteristic.

This clonotype turned up a few times. Its matching antigen is unknown. Quantitative 5'-RACE was performed with molecular barcodes, and it yielded the TCR beta libraries. TCRdb analysed the 5' RACE reads with MiXCR anew, one entry per CDR3 protein. The data show 500,000 to 550,000 distinct CDR3 sequences, about 13% seen once. This TCR was sampled from a male donor with ankylosing spondylitis. The sequencing sample was made of blood, either unsorted or a sorted T cell fraction (not recorded which).

CDR3 sequence: CASSQGTGGRYEQYV. CDR3 DNA sequence: TGTGCCAGCAGCCAAGGGACAGGGGGGCGCTACGAGCAGTACGTC. The chain employs TRBV14 and TRBJ2-7; 10 bases map to TRBD1. This CDR3 is built from 15 residues. Germline-derived CDR1 and CDR2 are SGHDN and FVKESK. J gave up 3 bases and V 1 base, and 3 bases lay outside the gene matches.